This passage covers 13 T cell receptor beta chains from one sample sequenced in a study of blood T cell repertoires in COVID-19. This table comes from immunoSEQ multiplex PCR, and its TCRdb copy is limited to in-frame clones, with some not included. The table includes about 60,000 clones, around 80% detected once. The material sequenced was PBMCs or T cells enriched from blood (not recorded which). The receptor set was obtained from a woman aged 40 to 49 with acute COVID-19.

The chain is built from TRBV27 and TRBJ2-3; weak D call: TRBD1 (6 bases). V gave up 3 bases and J gave up 4 bases, with 17 bases separating them. Germline CDR1 is MNHEY and CDR2 is SMNVEV (reference sequence). This CDR3 is built from 16 residues. The CDR3 DNA is TGTGCCAGCAGTTTGGACAGTCGTGATGTAGCAGATACGCAGTATTTT. Translation: CASSLDSRDVADTQYF.

The chain employs TRBV11-2 and TRBJ1-1; 12 bases are a match to TRBD1. The length of the CDR3 is 14 residues. V lost 4 bases to trimming and J lost 6 bases; unmatched junction nucleotides: 3. The germline CDR1 and CDR2 sequences are SGHAT and FQNNGV. DNA of the CDR3: TGTGCCAGCAGCTCGGGACAGGGGGCTTCTGAAGCTTTCTTT. This gives the protein CASSSGQGASEAFF.

J is TRBJ1-1 and V is TRBV7-6; 9 bases agree with TRBD1. The CDR3 loop spans 16 amino acids. CDR1 is SGHVS, CDR2 FNYEAQ, per germline. V was pared by 5 bases and J by 3 bases, with 10 bases of the junction left unmatched. Here the CDR3 DNA reads TGTGCCAGCAGCAAACAGGGGGCAGAAGACTACACTGAAGCTTTCTTT. This sequence encodes CASSKQGAEDYTEAFF.

This chain links TRBV7-9 with TRBJ1-5, with TRBD1 matching 8 bases. CDR1 is SEHNR, CDR2 FQNEAQ, per germline (reference sequence). CDR3 length: 18 amino acids. V shed 5 bases and J 2 bases; nucleotides not matched to a gene: 14. Here the CDR3 reads CASSRWAGGAEGNQPQHF. The CDR3 DNA follows: TGTGCCAGCAGCAGGTGGGCAGGGGGCGCGGAGGGCAATCAGCCCCAGCATTTT.

The chain links TRBV11-2 to TRBJ1-6; D possibly corresponds to TRBD1 (6 bases). Germline CDR1 reads SGHAT; CDR2 reads FQNNGV. Trimming left V 3 bases short and J 5 bases short, with 8 bases between. This CDR3 contains 14 residues. The CDR3: CASSFSGDNSPLHF. The CDR3 DNA is TGTGCCAGCAGCTTTTCAGGGGATAATTCACCCCTCCACTTT.

The V and J genes are TRBV5-8 and TRBJ1-1, with D tentatively TRBD1 (6 bases). The CDR3 extends over 14 amino acids. Germline V gene data show CDR1 as SGHTS and CDR2 as YDEGEE. V shed 3 bases and J shed 3 bases, with 12 bases lying between them. The CDR3 sequence is CASSWQGMDTEAFF. The CDR3 nucleotides read TGTGCCAGCAGCTGGCAGGGGATGGACACTGAAGCTTTCTTT.

V gene TRBV7-9 combines with J gene TRBJ1-2, with D uncertain. The V and J ends lost 1 base and 13 bases respectively, with 13 bases between them. CDR3 size: 12 residues. Germline V gene sequence: CDR1 SEHNR, CDR2 FQNEAQ (reference sequence). CDR3 DNA sequence: TGTGCCAGCAGCTTAGAGGAAGCAGCGTGCACCTTC. Protein sequence: CASSLEEAACTF. Filled out from reference TRBV7-9 and TRBJ1-2, the complete variable domain reads DTGVSQNPRHKITKRGQNVTFRCDPISEHNRLYWYRQTLGQGPEFLTYFQNEAQLEKSRLLSDRFSAERPKGSFSTLEIQRTEQGDSAMYLCASSLEEAACTFGSGTRLTVV.

In its sample, this clone ranks as medium-sized. V gene TRBV6-2 or TRBV6-3 combines with J gene TRBJ1-1, with a tentative D call TRBD1 (5 bases). The CDR3 sequence is 14 residues long. Germline assignment: CDR1 MNHEY and CDR2 SVGEGT. Trimming cost V 4 bases and J 3 bases, with 12 bases left between them. CDR3 loop: CASSWKIGDTEAFF. CDR3 DNA: TGTGCCAGCAGTTGGAAGATAGGGGACACTGAAGCTTTCTTT.

The chain employs TRBV4-1 and TRBJ2-2; the D is unclear. The V gene lost 2 bases and the J gene lost 2 bases, with 3 bases spanning the gap. Germline lookup yields CDR1 MGHRA and CDR2 YSYEKL. The CDR3 is 13 residues long. In DNA form, the CDR3 reads TGCGCCAGCAGCCAACCTAACACCGGGGAGCTGTTTTTT. This gives the protein CASSQPNTGELFF.

This chain connects TRBV4-1 to TRBJ2-2; D might be TRBD2 (7 bases). This CDR3 comprises 16 residues. Germline V gene lookup returns CDR1 MGHRA and CDR2 YSYEKL. Trimming took off 1 base at V and 7 bases at J, with 16 bases between the two ends. For the CDR3, the DNA is TGCGCCAGCAGCCAAGTCTATGAGGGGGGGGTCGGGGAGCTGTTTTTT. Protein sequence: CASSQVYEGGVGELFF.

The sample holds a few counts of this clone. This chain joins TRBV3-1 (or the pseudogene TRBV3-2) and TRBJ2-7; 10 bases fit TRBD2. Trimming took 4 bases from V and 6 from J; bases not matched to a gene: 12. Germline CDR1 is LGHDT and CDR2 is YNNKEL (reference sequence). The length of the CDR3 is 16 residues. The CDR3 spells CASSRSLAGGLAEQYF. The CDR3 DNA follows: TGTGCCAGCAGCCGCTCCTTAGCGGGAGGCCTCGCCGAGCAGTACTTC.

The chain recombines TRBV3-1 (or the pseudogene TRBV3-2) with TRBJ2-2; perhaps TRBD2 as D (6 bases). The CDR3 runs to 15 residues. Trimming took 2 bases from V and 3 from J, leaving 10 bases between them. The V gene's germline CDR1 is LGHDT and CDR2 YNNKEL (reference sequence). CDR3 coding DNA: TGTGCCAGCAGCCAAATTCGGGGGTACACCGGGGAGCTGTTTTTT. It translates to CASSQIRGYTGELFF.

This chain joins TRBV7-7 and TRBJ1-3, with D possibly matching TRBD1 (5 bases). V lost 2 bases to trimming and J lost 2 bases, with 10 bases between them. Germline V lookup: CDR1 SSHAT, CDR2 FNYEAQ (reference sequence). The CDR3 has 15 amino acids. Here the CDR3 reads CASSLSQGPGNTIYF. CDR3 coding DNA: TGTGCCAGCAGCTTATCCCAGGGCCCTGGAAACACCATATATTTT.